This record looks at one T cell receptor beta chain sequence and its context. Its antigen remains unidentified. These data originate in a study of shared clonotypes between healthy human individuals. Study conclusions and caveats: Of the naive CD4 clonotypes, approximately 5% were shared across a few donors.

Libraries were prepared by immunoSEQ multiplex PCR; TCRdb keeps only in-frame clonotypes and omits some of them. The sample has roughly 1 million clones; 75% to 80% are singletons. All donors were healthy HIV-negative adults lacking recent acute infections or vaccinations. Germline lookup yields CDR1 SEHNR and CDR2 FQNEAQ (reference sequence). V gave up 1 base and J gave up 8 bases, with 14 bases separating them. This CDR3 contains 15 residues. The gene calls are TRBV7-9 and TRBJ1-4; D is possibly TRBD1 (6 bases). The clonotype was recovered from a man in his late teens or twenties in good health. Some clones in this sample may be carry-over from other donors' samples. Sequencing was done on a sample of memory CD4+ T cells from PBMCs. Subset in this sample: CD45RA-negative fraction. The CDR3 loop is CASSLDAGAREKLFF. For the CDR3, the DNA is TGTGCCAGCAGCTTAGACGCAGGGGCTAGAGAAAAACTGTTTTTT.